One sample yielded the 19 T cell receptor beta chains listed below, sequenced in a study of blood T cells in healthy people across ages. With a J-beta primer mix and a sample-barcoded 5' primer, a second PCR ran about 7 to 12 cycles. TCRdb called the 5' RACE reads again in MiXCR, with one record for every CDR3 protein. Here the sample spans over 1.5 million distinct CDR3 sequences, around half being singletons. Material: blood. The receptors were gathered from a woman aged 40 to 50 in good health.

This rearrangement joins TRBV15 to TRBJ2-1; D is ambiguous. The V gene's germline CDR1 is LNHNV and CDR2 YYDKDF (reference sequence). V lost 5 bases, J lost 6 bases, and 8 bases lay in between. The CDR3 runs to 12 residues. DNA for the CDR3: TGTGCCACCAGCGGCCTCCGCAATGAGCAGTTCTTC. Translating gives CATSGLRNEQFF.

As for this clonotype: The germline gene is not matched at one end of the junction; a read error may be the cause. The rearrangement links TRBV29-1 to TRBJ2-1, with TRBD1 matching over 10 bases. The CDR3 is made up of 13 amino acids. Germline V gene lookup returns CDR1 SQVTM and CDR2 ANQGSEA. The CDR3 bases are TGCAGCGTTCAGACAGGGGGCTACAAGGAGCAGTTCTTC. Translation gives CSVQTGGYKEQFF.

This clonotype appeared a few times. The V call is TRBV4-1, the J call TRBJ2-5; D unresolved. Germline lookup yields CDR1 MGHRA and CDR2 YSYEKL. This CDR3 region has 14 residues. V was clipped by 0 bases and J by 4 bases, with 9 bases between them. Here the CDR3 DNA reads TGCGCCAGCAGCCAAGAGGAGTGGAGAGAGACCCAGTACTTC. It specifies CASSQEEWRETQYF.

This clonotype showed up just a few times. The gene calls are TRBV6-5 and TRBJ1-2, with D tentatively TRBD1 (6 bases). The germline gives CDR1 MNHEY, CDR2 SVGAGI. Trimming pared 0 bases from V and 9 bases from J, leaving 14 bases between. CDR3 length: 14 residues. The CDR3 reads CASSYSLLGQSYTF. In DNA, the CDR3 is TGTGCCAGCAGTTACTCACTCCTAGGACAGAGCTACACCTTC.

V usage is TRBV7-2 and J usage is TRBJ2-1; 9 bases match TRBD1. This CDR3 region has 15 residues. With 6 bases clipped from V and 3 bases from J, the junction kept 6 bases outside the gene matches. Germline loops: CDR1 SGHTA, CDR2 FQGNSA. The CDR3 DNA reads TGTGCCAGCAGGTTACGGACAGGGGACTACAATGAGCAGTTCTTC. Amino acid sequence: CASRLRTGDYNEQFF. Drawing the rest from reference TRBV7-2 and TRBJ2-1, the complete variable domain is GAGVSQSPSNKVTEKGKDVELRCDPISGHTALYWYRQSLGQGLEFLIYFQGNSAPDKSGLPSDRFSAERTGGSVSTLTIQRTQQEDSAVYLCASRLRTGDYNEQFFGPGTRLTVL.

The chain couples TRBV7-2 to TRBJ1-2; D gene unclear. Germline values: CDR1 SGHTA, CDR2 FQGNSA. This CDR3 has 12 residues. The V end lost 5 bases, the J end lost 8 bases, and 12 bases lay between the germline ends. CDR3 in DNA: TGTGCCAGCAGCACTAGACCCACGGGCTACACCTTC. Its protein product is CASSTRPTGYTF.

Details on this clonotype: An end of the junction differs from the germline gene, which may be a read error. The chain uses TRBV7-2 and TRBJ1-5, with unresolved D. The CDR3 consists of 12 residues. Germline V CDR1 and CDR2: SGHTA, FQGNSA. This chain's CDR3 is CAGSLADRTQHF. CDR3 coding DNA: TGTGCCGGCAGCTTAGCGGATCGTACCCAGCATTTT.

CDR3 in amino acids: CASKSVRLDLKTQYF. The CDR3 region has the DNA TGTGCCAGCAAGTCGGTGAGGCTCGACCTGAAGACCCAGTACTTC. The chain combines TRBV28 with TRBJ2-7; D ambiguous. The J call may be faulty, since TRBJ2-5 better matches the DNA end. The CDR3 is 15 residues long. The germline V gene has CDR1 MDHEN and CDR2 SYDVKM.

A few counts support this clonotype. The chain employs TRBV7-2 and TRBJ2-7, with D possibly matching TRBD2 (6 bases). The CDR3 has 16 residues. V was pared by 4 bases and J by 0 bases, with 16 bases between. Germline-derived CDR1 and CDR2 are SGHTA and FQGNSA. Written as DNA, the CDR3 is TGTGCCAGCAGCTCACTAAACCGGGGGATCTCCTACGAGCAGTACTTC. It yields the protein CASSSLNRGISYEQYF.

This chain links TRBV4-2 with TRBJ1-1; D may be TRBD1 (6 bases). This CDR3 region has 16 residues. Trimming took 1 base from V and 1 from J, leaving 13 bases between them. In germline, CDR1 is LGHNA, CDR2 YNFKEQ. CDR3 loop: CASSQAQGVGNTEAFF. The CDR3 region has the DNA TGTGCCAGCAGCCAAGCACAGGGTGTTGGGAACACTGAAGCTTTCTTT.

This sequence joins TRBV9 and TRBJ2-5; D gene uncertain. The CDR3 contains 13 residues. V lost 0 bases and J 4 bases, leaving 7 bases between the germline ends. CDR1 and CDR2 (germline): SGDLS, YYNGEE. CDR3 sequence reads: CASSVEARETQYF. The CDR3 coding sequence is TGTGCCAGCAGCGTAGAGGCCAGAGAGACCCAGTACTTC.

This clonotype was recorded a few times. The CDR3 DNA follows: TGCAGTGCAAAGAGCGGGGGGGACAACATTCAGTACTTC. This gives the protein CSAKSGGDNIQYF. The chain joins TRBV20-1 to TRBJ2-4; the match to TRBD2 covers 10 bases. V shed 6 bases, J shed 7 bases, and the junction held 6 bases outside the gene matches. CDR3 length equals 13 residues. CDR1 DFQATT and CDR2 SNEGSKA come from the germline V gene (reference sequence).

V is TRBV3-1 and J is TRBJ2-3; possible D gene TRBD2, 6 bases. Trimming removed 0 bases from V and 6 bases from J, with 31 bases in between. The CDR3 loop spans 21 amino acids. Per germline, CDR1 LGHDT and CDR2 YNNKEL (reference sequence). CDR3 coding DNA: TGTGCCAGCAGCCAAGATCCCTCTGATCCGGGGGACGCCCAAAGTTCGGATACGCAGTATTTT. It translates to CASSQDPSDPGDAQSSDTQYF.

The CDR3 region is CASSQRLGLAANSYEQYF. DNA for the CDR3: TGCGCCAGCAGCCAAAGATTAGGACTAGCGGCGAACTCCTACGAGCAGTACTTC. This sequence joins TRBV4-1 and TRBJ2-7; 10 nucleotides match TRBD2. With 2 bases clipped from V and 0 bases from J, the junction kept 10 bases outside the gene matches. The length of the CDR3 is 18 residues. Germline values: CDR1 MGHRA, CDR2 YSYEKL.

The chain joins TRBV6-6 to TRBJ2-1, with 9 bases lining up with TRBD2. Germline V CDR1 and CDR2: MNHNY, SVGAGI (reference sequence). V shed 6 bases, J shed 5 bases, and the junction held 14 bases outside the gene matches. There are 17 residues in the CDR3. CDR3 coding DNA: TGTGCCAGCAGCCGTGCGGGGCGGGGGGGCCTCAACAATGAGCAGTTCTTC. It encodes CASSRAGRGGLNNEQFF.

In nucleotides, the CDR3 is TGTGCCAGCAGTGAAGATTCTGCGGGGGGGATTAATGAGCAGTACTTC. Translating it yields CASSEDSAGGINEQYF. The rearrangement links TRBV6-1 to TRBJ2-7, with 9 bases that match TRBD2. The CDR3 loop spans 16 amino acids. Germline V gene data show CDR1 as MNHNS and CDR2 as SASEGT. V trimming: 1 base; J trimming: 7 bases; junction bases outside the gene matches: 11.

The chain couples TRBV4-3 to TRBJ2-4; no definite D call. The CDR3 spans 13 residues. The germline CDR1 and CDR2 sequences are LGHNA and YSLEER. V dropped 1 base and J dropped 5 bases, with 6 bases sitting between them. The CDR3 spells CASSQGGQNIQYF. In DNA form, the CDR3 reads TGCGCCAGCAGCCAAGGAGGACAAAACATTCAGTACTTC.

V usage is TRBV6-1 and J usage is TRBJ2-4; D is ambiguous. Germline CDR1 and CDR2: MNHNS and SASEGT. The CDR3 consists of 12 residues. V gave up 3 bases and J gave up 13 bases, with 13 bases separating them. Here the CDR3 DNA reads TGTGCCAGCAGTGATTGGGTTCAAGAGCAGTACTTC. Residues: CASSDWVQEQYF.

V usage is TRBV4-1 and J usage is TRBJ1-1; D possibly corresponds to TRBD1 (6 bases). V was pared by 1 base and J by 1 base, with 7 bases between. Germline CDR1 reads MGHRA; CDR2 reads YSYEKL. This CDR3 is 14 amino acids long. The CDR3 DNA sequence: TGCGCCAGCAGCCAAGCGGGGGCGAACACTGAAGCTTTCTTT. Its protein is CASSQAGANTEAFF.